The text below deals with one T cell receptor beta chain. The sample is drawn from a study of CXCR3-negative and CXCR3-positive naive CD8 T cells. Germline CDR1 reads SGHVS; CDR2 reads FQNEAQ. The CDR3 runs to 15 residues. 5' RACE that incorporated UMI labels was used to prepare the TRB cDNA libraries. TCRdb reanalyzed the 5' RACE reads and collapses them to one entry per CDR3 protein, without DNA. The ten top clones account for approximately 0.29%, within a sample of about 130,000 distinct CDR3 sequences. The sequence was obtained from a human donor in good health. Some clones in this sample may be carry-over from other donors' samples. V gene TRBV7-8 combines with J gene TRBJ2-5; checking the TCRdb D call of TRBD2 is not possible without DNA. The sample comprised naive CXCR3- CD8+ T cells from blood. Documented subset: CD45RO-CCR7+CD27+CD95- naive CD8+ T cells lacking CXCR3 (TNR3-). The CDR3 loop reads CASSLGAGGEETQYF.